A single T cell receptor (beta chain) is shown here with its context. Given a much more abundant clone one base away, this may be a read error. The sample originates from a study of Graves' ophthalmopathy and Graves' hyperthyroidism. RNA transcripts provided the template for amplifying TCR beta CDR3 regions. A first-round RT-PCR used HTBI primers, followed by a second-round multiplex PCR. From the multiplex PCR reads, TCRdb called clonotypes with MiXCR, one entry per CDR3 protein. This sample yields about 400,000 distinct CDR3 sequences, of which 15% are seen a single time; roughly 7% belongs to the top ten. Hyperthyroidism was new, under 2 months, in patients aged 18 to 65. What supplied the PBMCs was roughly 10 ml of fresh peripheral blood. The germline gives CDR1 LNHNV, CDR2 YYDKDF (reference sequence). This CDR3 contains 11 residues.

The sequencing input was peripheral blood. This sequence originates from a woman between 18 and 30 years old with stable Graves' hyperthyroidism. J is TRBJ1-1 and V is TRBV15; D gene uncertain. The CDR3 coding sequence is TGTTCCACCAGCAAGAGAACTGAAGCTTTCTTT. It encodes CSTSKRTEAFF.